This is a list of T cell receptor beta chains from one sample in a study of T cell responses to AZD1222 COVID-19 vaccine. Clones were read by immunoSEQ multiplex PCR, and TCRdb kept only the in-frame ones, dropping some. The sample has 80,000 to 95,000 clones, 75% to 90% seen once. The sample consisted of peripheral blood, taken on day 0 of AZD1222 vaccination. All receptors come from an adult in good health. Both conserved end residues are part of each CDR3. The D gene is left open where the match is weak. Clone size is not always given. Where it is, it says once, few, many or a class for expanded clones.

CDR3nt	CDR3aa	abundance	d_gene	j_gene	v_gene
TGTGCCAGCAGTCCCGACGGGCAGGGCAGGGACACTGAAGCTTTCTTT	CASSPDGQGRDTEAFF	NA	NA	TRBJ1-1	TRBV5-5
TGTGCCAGCAGTTACTCTAGGCAGGCGAGCTCCTACGAGCAGTACTTC	CASSYSRQASSYEQYF	NA	NA	TRBJ2-7	TRBV6-5
TGTGCCAGCAGTGAATCCAAAAAGGCGAGTGGCTACACCTTC	CASSESKKASGYTF	NA	NA	TRBJ1-2	TRBV6-1
TGTGCCATCAGTACAGGGTTGGTCGATCAGCCCCAGCATTTT	CAISTGLVDQPQHF	NA	NA	TRBJ1-5	TRBV10-3
TGTGCCAGCAGCTCCAGCCCAGGGGTTCGTTCACCCCTCCACTTT	CASSSSPGVRSPLHF	NA	NA	TRBJ1-6	TRBV7-6
TGTGCCAGCAGCCCCAACAGGGACTACGAGCAGTACTTC	CASSPNRDYEQYF	NA	NA	TRBJ2-7	TRBV11-1
TGCGCCAGCAGCTTTGGGGCCTCGAGGGGCCAATACGAGCAGTACTTC	CASSFGASRGQYEQYF	NA	NA	TRBJ2-7	TRBV5-1
TGTGCCAGTAGTATTACTGGGACAGGGGGTTCTCTCTCCTACGAGCAGTACTTC	CASSITGTGGSLSYEQYF	NA	TRBD1	TRBJ2-7	TRBV19
TGTGCCAGCAGTGAACCCCCCGACAGGGCCTTTTATGGCTACACCTTC	CASSEPPDRAFYGYTF	many	TRBD1	TRBJ1-2	TRBV6-1
TGTGCCAGCAGTCGGACCGGGACAGCCATATATTTT	CASSRTGTAIYF	NA	TRBD1	TRBJ1-3	TRBV12-3/TRBV12-4
TGTGCCAGCAGCTCTTCCGGGACGGTGGGCTACGAGCAGTACTTC	CASSSSGTVGYEQYF	once	NA	TRBJ2-7	TRBV7-2
TGTGCCAGCAGCTTCAGAGCTAGCGGGGGTGAGCAGTTCTTC	CASSFRASGGEQFF	NA	TRBD2	TRBJ2-1	TRBV5-4
TGTGCCAGCGGTTTCAGCAGGGCATACGGGGAGCTGTTTTTT	CASGFSRAYGELFF	NA	NA	TRBJ2-2	TRBV6-5
TGTGCCTGCCGGGACAGGGTCTACGAGCAGTACTTC	CACRDRVYEQYF	NA	TRBD1	TRBJ2-7	TRBV6-6
TGTGCCAGCAGCTTCGGTCGGGGTAGCAATCAGCCCCAGCATTTT	CASSFGRGSNQPQHF	few	NA	TRBJ1-5	TRBV4-2
TGTGCCAGCAGTTTAACAGGATCGGGGAACACCATATATTTT	CASSLTGSGNTIYF	NA	NA	TRBJ1-3	TRBV27
TGTGCCAGCAGCCCCCGGACGAGCTCTGGGGCCAACGTCCTGACTTTC	CASSPRTSSGANVLTF	NA	NA	TRBJ2-6	TRBV7-8
TGTGCCAGCAGCCGGACAGGGGAAGTATCTGGCTACACCTTC	CASSRTGEVSGYTF	few	TRBD1	TRBJ1-2	TRBV6-5
TGCGCCAGCAGTGAGCCCGGACAGGGGGCGATCGAGCAGTACTTC	CASSEPGQGAIEQYF	NA	TRBD1	TRBJ2-7	TRBV10-2
TGTGCCAGCAGCCCTCTCTCTGGAAACACCATATATTTT	CASSPLSGNTIYF	once	NA	TRBJ1-3	TRBV12-3/TRBV12-4
TGTGCCAGCAGTTACAGCGGGGGGGTAAACGAGCAGTACTTC	CASSYSGGVNEQYF	NA	TRBD2	TRBJ2-7	TRBV6-2/TRBV6-3
TGTGCCAGCAGTCCAACAGGTGATGGCTACACCTTC	CASSPTGDGYTF	NA	NA	TRBJ1-2	TRBV27
TGTGCCAGCTCATCCCGGGACAGGGTGAGGGGCAATCAGCCCCAGCATTTT	CASSSRDRVRGNQPQHF	NA	TRBD1	TRBJ1-5	TRBV18
TGTGCTAGTGGTCACGACCAGGGTACTAATGAAAAACTGTTTTTT	CASGHDQGTNEKLFF	NA	NA	TRBJ1-4	TRBV12-5
TGCAGCGTGCGACAGGACAATCAACAGCCCCAGCATTTT	CSVRQDNQQPQHF	NA	NA	TRBJ1-5	TRBV29-1
TGTGCCAGCAGCTTAGCCGCGGGGGGGCGACAGGAGACCCAGTACTTC	CASSLAAGGRQETQYF	NA	TRBD2	TRBJ2-5	TRBV7-9
TGCGCCAGCAGCTTGGCCGGAACTGGACCTACCTACGAGCAGTACTTC	CASSLAGTGPTYEQYF	once	NA	TRBJ2-7	TRBV5-1
TGTGCCAGCAGCTCGACTAGCGGGGGGGATAAAGATACGCAGTATTTT	CASSSTSGGDKDTQYF	NA	TRBD2	TRBJ2-3	TRBV7-9
TGTGCCAGCAGAGGCCCGACGGACAGGGCACTTGATGGCTACACCTTC	CASRGPTDRALDGYTF	few	TRBD1	TRBJ1-2	TRBV27
TGTGCCAGCAGTCCCGGGGGAGCGGGGGAAGAGACCCAGTACTTC	CASSPGGAGEETQYF	NA	TRBD2	TRBJ2-5	TRBV6-2/TRBV6-3
TGTGCCAGCAGCCAAGTGGGTGATCAGCCCCAGCATTTT	CASSQVGDQPQHF	NA	NA	TRBJ1-5	TRBV3-1/TRBV3-2
TGTGCCAGCAGTGACTCGGGCCCATACAATGAGCAGTTCTTC	CASSDSGPYNEQFF	NA	NA	TRBJ2-1	TRBV6-4
TGTGCCAGCAGTCGACAGCCGCCTATCTACGAGCAGTACTTC	CASSRQPPIYEQYF	NA	NA	TRBJ2-7	TRBV6-2/TRBV6-3
TGTGCCAGCAATGCAGGGGAAAGGAGTGAAAAACTGTTTTTT	CASNAGERSEKLFF	NA	NA	TRBJ1-4	TRBV2
TGTGCCAGCAGTTTGGGGACAGGGGCGGCAACTGAAGCTTTCTTT	CASSLGTGAATEAFF	NA	TRBD1	TRBJ1-1	TRBV27
TGTGCCACCCGCAATAGCGGAGCCTACGAGCAGTACTTC	CATRNSGAYEQYF	NA	NA	TRBJ2-7	TRBV27
TGTGCCAGCAGCCAAGGGCCTGGGTACTACGAGCAGTACTTC	CASSQGPGYYEQYF	NA	NA	TRBJ2-7	TRBV14
TGTGCCAGTAGTATAGCCCAAGAGACCCAGTACTTC	CASSIAQETQYF	NA	NA	TRBJ2-5	TRBV19
TGTGCCAGTAGTGAACCAGCGACAGGGAGAGATTTTAATGAGCAGTTCTTC	CASSEPATGRDFNEQFF	NA	TRBD1	TRBJ2-1	TRBV19
TGTGCCACCAGTGACCCAACCGGGACAGGGGACCAACCTTTCTCCTACGAGCAGTACTTC	CATSDPTGTGDQPFSYEQYF	NA	TRBD1	TRBJ2-7	TRBV24-1
TGTGCCAGCATGTCCCTGGTAGGTGAGCAGTTCTTC	CASMSLVGEQFF	NA	NA	TRBJ2-1	TRBV4-2
TGCGCCAGCAGACACCTGGGGCAGGGTTTGTCCTACGAGCAGTACTTC	CASRHLGQGLSYEQYF	NA	NA	TRBJ2-7	TRBV5-1
TGCGCCAGCAGTCGAGGCTCGAGCGAAGCTTTCTTT	CASSRGSSEAFF	NA	NA	TRBJ1-1	TRBV10-1
TGTGCCAGCAGCCCCCCAGGGACTCTTTCCGGGGAGCTGTTTTTT	CASSPPGTLSGELFF	NA	NA	TRBJ2-2	TRBV11-3